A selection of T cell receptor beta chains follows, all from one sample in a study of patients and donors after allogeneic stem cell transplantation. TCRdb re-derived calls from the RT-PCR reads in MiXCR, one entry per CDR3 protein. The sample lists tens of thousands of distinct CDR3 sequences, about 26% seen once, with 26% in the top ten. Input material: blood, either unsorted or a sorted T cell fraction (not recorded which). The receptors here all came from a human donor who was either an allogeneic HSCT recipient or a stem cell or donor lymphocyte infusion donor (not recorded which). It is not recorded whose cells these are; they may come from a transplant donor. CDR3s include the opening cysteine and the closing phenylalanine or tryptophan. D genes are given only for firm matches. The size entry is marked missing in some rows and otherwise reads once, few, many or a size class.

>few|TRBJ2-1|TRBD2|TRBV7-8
CASSPRRGTRNNEQFF
TGTGCCAGCAGCCCAAGGCGTGGGACTAGGAACAATGAGCAGTTCTTC
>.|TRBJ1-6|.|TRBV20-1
CSASSGRVDYNSPLHF
TGCAGTGCTAGTAGTGGCAGGGTTGACTATAATTCACCCCTCCACTTT
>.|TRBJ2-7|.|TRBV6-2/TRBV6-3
CASSYRQASYEQYF
TGTGCCAGCAGTTACCGGCAGGCCTCCTACGAGCAGTACTTC
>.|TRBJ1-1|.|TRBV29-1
CSVEVVPNTEAFF
TGCAGCGTTGAAGTGGTACCGAACACTGAAGCTTTCTTT
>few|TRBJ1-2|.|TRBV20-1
CSAPVTGSYGYTF
TGCAGTGCGCCGGTTACAGGGTCCTATGGCTACACCTTC
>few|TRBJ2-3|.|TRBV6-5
CASSYPWDTQYF
TGTGCCAGCAGTTACCCCTGGGATACGCAGTATTTT
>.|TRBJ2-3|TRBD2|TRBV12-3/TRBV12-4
CASSSLALGLYSTDTQYF
TGTGCCAGCAGTTCACTAGCGCTCGGACTATATAGCACAGATACGCAGTATTTT
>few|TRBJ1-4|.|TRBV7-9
CASSLLTQVGIGEKLFF
TGTGCCAGCAGCTTATTGACCCAGGTGGGGATTGGAGAAAAACTGTTTTTT
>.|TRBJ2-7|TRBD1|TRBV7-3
CASSLSRTGERGNEQYF
TGTGCCAGCAGCTTATCCCGGACAGGGGAACGTGGTAACGAGCAGTACTTC
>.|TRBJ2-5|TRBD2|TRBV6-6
CASRTSGSVKTQYF
TGTGCCAGCAGAACTAGCGGGAGCGTAAAGACCCAGTACTTC
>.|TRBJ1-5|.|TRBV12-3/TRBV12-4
CASSLWGSRQPQHF
TGTGCCAGCAGTTTATGGGGTAGTAGACAGCCCCAGCATTTT
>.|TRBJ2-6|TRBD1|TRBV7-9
CASRPPGTGLLGANVLTF
TGTGCCAGCAGACCACCCGGGACAGGGCTTCTTGGGGCCAACGTCCTGACTTTC
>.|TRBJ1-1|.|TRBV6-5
CASSNPGPKFTEAFF
TGTGCCAGCAGTAACCCGGGGCCGAAGTTCACTGAAGCTTTCTTT
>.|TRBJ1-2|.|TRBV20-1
CSAPWSWVNGYTF
TGCAGTGCGCCATGGTCCTGGGTCAATGGCTACACCTTC
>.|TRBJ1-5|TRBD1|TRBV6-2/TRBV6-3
CASSSKDRDYQPQHF
TGTGCCAGCAGTTCCAAGGACAGGGATTATCAGCCCCAGCATTTT
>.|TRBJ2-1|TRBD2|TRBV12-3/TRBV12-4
CASGWEGYNEQFF
TGTGCCAGCGGCTGGGAGGGTTACAATGAGCAGTTCTTC
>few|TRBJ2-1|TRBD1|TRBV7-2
CASLRQGLNKGQFF
TGTGCCAGCCTAAGACAGGGATTGAACAAGGGGCAGTTCTTC
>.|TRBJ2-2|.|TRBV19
CASTTHSIVDTGELFF
TGTGCCAGTACCACACACAGCATTGTGGACACCGGGGAGCTGTTTTTT
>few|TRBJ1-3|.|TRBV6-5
CASSYSAGSGNTIYF
TGTGCCAGCAGTTACTCGGCGGGGTCTGGAAACACCATATATTTT
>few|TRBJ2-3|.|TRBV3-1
CASSHPGTQTDTQYF
TGTGCCAGCAGCCACCCCGGGACTCAGACAGATACGCAGTATTTT
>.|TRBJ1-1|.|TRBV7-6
CASSLLGVMGNTEAFF
TGTGCCAGCAGCTTATTGGGGGTGATGGGAAACACTGAAGCTTTCTTT
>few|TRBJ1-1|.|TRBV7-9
CASSLEFWGGTEAFF
TGTGCCAGCAGCTTAGAATTCTGGGGAGGCACTGAAGCTTTCTTT
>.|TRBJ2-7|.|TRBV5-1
CASSLDPVSYEQYF
TGCGCCAGCAGCTTGGATCCAGTCTCCTACGAGCAGTACTTC
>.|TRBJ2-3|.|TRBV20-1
CSARGRVGTDTQYF
TGCAGTGCTAGGGGCAGGGTGGGCACAGATACGCAGTATTTT
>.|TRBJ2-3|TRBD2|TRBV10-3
CAISGGTSGLSGTDTQYF
TGTGCCATCAGTGGAGGGACTAGCGGGCTCTCGGGCACAGATACGCAGTATTTT
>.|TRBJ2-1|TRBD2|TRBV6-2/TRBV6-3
CASSYRGLANYNEQFF
TGTGCCAGCAGTTACCGCGGACTAGCGAACTACAATGAGCAGTTCTTC
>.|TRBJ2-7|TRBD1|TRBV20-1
CSARSGTGGTGQYF
TGCAGTGCTAGATCCGGGACAGGAGGTACTGGGCAGTACTTC
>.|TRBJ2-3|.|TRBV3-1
CASSQEISPDTQYF
TGTGCCAGCAGCCAAGAGATCTCCCCAGATACGCAGTATTTT
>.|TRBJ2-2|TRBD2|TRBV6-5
CASSYSTAAGGPDTGELFF
TGTGCCAGCAGTTACTCTACCGCCGCGGGGGGGCCCGACACCGGGGAGCTGTTTTTT
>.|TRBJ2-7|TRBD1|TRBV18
CASSGDRGSEQYF
TGTGCCAGCTCAGGGGACAGGGGTTCCGAGCAGTACTTC
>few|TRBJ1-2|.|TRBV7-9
CASSLAPGASYGYTF
TGTGCCAGCAGCTTAGCCCCGGGGGCAAGCTATGGCTACACCTTC